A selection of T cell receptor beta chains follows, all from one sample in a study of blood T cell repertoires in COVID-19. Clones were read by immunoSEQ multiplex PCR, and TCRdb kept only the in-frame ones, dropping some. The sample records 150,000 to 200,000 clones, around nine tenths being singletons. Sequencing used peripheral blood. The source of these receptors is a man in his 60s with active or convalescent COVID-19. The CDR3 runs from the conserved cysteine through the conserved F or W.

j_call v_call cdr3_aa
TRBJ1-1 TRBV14 CASSQDLRMNTEAFF
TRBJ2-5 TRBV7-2 CASSPRLAGRETQYF
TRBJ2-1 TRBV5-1 CASSFGQENNEQFF
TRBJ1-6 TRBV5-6 CASSLWASSYNSPLHF
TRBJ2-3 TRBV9 CASSGDSGIGDTQYF
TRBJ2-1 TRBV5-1 CASSLRTGSVDNEQFF
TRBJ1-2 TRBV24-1 CATSDFTGDGYTF
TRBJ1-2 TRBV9 CASSAGLGQGGNYGYTF
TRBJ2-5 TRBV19 CASSMGQTSGDETQYF
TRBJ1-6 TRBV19 CASSGQLYNSPLHF
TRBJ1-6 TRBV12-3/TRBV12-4 CASSSSRDSPLHF
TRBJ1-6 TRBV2 CASRDSLRSPLHF
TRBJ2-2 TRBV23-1 CASSQSQVSPRTNTGELFF
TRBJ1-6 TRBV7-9 CASRARTGLDSPLHF
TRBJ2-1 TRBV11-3 CASSLSGSPGEQFF
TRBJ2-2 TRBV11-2 CASSRRGQSTGELFF
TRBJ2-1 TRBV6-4 CASSDGTSGGNEQFF
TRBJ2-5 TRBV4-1 CASSRGTGVQETQYF
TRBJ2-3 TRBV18 CASSERTDHTDTQYF
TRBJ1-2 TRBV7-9 CASSRAGTEGYTF
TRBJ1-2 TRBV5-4 CASSGQGDVVGGYTF
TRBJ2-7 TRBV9 CASSVCGGPVYEQYF
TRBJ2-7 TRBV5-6 CASSLWGPGDSYEQYF